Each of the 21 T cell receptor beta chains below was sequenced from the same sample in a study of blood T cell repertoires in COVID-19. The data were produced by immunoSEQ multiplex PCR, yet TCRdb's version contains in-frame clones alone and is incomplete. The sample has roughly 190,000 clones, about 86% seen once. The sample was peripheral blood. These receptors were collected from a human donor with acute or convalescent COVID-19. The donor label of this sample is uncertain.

As DNA, the CDR3 is TGTGCCAGCAGGGGGGACAGGTCCTACAATGAGCAGTTCTTC. Amino acid sequence: CASRGDRSYNEQFF. The chain recombines TRBV27 with TRBJ2-1; 8 nucleotides line up with TRBD1. This CDR3 spans 14 amino acids. V shed 6 bases and J 1 base; nucleotides not matched to a gene: 2. CDR1 MNHEY and CDR2 SMNVEV come from the germline V gene (reference sequence).

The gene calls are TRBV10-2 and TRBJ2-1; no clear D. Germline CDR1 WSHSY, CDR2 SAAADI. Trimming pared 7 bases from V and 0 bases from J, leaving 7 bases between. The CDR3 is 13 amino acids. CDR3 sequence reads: CASNDGSYNEQFF. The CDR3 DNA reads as TGCGCCAGCAATGACGGCTCCTACAATGAGCAGTTCTTC.

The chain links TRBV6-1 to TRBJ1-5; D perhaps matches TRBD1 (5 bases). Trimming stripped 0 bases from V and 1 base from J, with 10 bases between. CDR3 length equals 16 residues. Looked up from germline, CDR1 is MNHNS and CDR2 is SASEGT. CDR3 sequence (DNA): TGTGCCAGCAGTGAAGCGCTCAGGGTGAGCAATCAGCCCCAGCATTTT. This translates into CASSEALRVSNQPQHF.

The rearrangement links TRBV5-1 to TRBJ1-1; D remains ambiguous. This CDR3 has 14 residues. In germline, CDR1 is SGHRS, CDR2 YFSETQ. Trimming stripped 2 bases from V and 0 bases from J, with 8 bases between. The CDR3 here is CASSLYSMNTEAFF. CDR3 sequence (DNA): TGCGCCAGCAGCTTATACAGCATGAACACTGAAGCTTTCTTT.

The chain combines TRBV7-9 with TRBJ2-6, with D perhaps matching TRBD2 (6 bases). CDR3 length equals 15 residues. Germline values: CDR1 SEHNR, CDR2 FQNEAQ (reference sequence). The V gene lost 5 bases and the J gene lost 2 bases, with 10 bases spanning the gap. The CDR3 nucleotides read TGTGCCAGCAGCCCACGGGGGACTGGGGCCAACGTCCTGACTTTC. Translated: CASSPRGTGANVLTF.

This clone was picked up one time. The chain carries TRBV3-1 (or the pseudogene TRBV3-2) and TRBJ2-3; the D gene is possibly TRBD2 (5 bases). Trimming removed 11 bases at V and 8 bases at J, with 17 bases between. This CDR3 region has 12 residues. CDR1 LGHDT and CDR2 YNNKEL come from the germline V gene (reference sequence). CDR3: CAAARGIGTQYF. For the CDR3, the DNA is TGTGCCGCAGCCAGAGGGATCGGTACGCAGTATTTT.

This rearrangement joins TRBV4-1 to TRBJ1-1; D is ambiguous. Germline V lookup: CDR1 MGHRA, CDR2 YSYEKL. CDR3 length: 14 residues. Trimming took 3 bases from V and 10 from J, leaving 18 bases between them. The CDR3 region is CASSQPGPREGAFF. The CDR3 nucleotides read TGCGCCAGCAGCCAGCCCGGACCCCGAGAGGGAGCTTTCTTT.

CDR3 region: CASRRGVDTEAFF. CDR3 nucleotide sequence: TGTGCCAGTAGAAGGGGTGTGGACACTGAAGCTTTCTTT. This chain uses TRBV19 with TRBJ1-1, with D possibly TRBD1 on 5 matching bases. This CDR3 contains 13 residues. The germline V gene has CDR1 LNHDA and CDR2 SQIVND (reference sequence). Between the trimmed V and J ends, which lost 6 bases and 3 bases, there was a span of 11 bases.

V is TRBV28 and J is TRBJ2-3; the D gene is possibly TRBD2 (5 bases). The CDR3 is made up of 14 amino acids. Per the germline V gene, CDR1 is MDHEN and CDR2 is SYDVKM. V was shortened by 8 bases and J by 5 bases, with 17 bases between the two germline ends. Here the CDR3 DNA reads TGTGCCAGCCAAAGCGGTCGGGGTCGAGATACGCAGTATTTT. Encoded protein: CASQSGRGRDTQYF.

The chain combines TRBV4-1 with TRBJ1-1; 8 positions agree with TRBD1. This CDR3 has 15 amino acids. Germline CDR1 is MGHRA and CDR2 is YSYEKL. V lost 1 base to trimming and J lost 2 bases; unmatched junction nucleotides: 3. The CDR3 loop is CASSQGDRGNTEAFF. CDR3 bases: TGCGCCAGCAGCCAAGGAGACAGGGGCAACACTGAAGCTTTCTTT.

The CDR3 DNA follows: TGTGCCAGCAGTGAGTACGGGACAGGGGGCATTGAGCAGTTCTTC. It translates to CASSEYGTGGIEQFF. The genes are TRBV6-1 and TRBJ2-1, with 12 bases lining up with TRBD1. The CDR3 contains 15 residues. V dropped 3 bases and J dropped 9; count of bases not matched to a gene: 6. Germline V gene data show CDR1 as MNHNS and CDR2 as SASEGT.

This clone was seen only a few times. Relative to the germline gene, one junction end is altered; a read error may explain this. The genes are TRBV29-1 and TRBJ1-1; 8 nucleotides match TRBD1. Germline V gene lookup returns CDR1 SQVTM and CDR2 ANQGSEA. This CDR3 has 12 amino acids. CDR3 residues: CTVTGGNTEAFF. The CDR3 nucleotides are TGCACCGTTACAGGGGGGAACACTGAAGCTTTCTTT. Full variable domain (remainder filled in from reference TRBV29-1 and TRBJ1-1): SAVISQKPSRDICQRGTSLTIQCQVDSQVTMMFWYRQQPGQSLTLIATANQGSEATYESGFVIDKFPISRPNLTFSTLTVSNMSPEDSSIYLCTVTGGNTEAFFGQGTRLTVV.

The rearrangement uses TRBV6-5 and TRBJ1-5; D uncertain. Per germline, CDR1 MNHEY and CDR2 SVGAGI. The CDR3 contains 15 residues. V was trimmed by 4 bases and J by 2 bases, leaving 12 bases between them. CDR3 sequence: CASSSRRDRNQPQHF. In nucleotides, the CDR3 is TGTGCCAGCAGTTCAAGGCGGGATCGCAATCAGCCCCAGCATTTT.

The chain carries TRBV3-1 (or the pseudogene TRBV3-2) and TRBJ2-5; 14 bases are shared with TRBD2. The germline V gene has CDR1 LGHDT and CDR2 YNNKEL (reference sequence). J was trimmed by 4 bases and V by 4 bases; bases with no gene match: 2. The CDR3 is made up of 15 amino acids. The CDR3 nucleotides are TGTGCCAGCAGCCTAGGACTAGCGGGAGGAGAGACCCAGTACTTC. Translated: CASSLGLAGGETQYF.

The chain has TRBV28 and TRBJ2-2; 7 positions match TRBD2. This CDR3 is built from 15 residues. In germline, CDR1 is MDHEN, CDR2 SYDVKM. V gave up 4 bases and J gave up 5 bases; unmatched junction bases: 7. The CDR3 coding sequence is TGTGCCAGCAGTTGGGTAGCGGGTAGGACCGGGGAGCTGTTTTTT. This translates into CASSWVAGRTGELFF.

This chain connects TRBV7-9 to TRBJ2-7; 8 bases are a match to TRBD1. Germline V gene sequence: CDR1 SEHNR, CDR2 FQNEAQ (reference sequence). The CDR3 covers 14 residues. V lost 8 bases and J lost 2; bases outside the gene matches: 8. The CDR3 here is CASGWTGSTYEQYF. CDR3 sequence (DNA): TGTGCCAGCGGGTGGACAGGGAGCACCTACGAGCAGTACTTC.

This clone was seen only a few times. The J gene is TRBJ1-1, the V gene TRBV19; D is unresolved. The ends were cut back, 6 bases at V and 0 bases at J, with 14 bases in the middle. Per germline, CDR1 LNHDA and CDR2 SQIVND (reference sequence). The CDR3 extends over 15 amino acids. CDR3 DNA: TGTGCCAGTAGATCTTACCGGGATATGAACACTGAAGCTTTCTTT. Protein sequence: CASRSYRDMNTEAFF.

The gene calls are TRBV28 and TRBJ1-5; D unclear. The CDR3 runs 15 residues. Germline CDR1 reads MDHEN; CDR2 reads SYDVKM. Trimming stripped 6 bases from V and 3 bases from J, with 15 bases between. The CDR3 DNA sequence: TGTGCCAGCAGAGCCCCGGGGAACAACAATCAGCCCCAGCATTTT. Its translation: CASRAPGNNNQPQHF. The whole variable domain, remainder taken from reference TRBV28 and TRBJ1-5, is DVKVTQSSRYLVKRTGEKVFLECVQDMDHENMFWYRQDPGLGLRLIYFSYDVKMKEKGDIPEGYSVSREKKERFSLILESASTNQTSMYLCASRAPGNNNQPQHFGDGTRLSIL.

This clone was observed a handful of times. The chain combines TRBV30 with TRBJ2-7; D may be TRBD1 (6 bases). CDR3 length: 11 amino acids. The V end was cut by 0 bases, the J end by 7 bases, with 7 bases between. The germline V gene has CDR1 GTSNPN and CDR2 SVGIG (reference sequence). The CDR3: CAWSVRGEQYF. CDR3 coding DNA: TGTGCCTGGAGTGTGAGGGGGGAGCAGTACTTC.

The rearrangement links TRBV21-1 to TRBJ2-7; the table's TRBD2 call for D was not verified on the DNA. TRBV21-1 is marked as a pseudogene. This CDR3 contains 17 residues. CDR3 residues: CASSKIGEGLFPYEQYF. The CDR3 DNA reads TGTGCCAGCAGCAAAATTGGTGAGGGACTATTTCCCTACGAGCAGTACTTC.

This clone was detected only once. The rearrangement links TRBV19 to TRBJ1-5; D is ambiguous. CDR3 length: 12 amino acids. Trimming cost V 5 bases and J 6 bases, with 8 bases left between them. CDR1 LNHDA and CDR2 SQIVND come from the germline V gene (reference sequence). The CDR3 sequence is CASSFPGQPQHF. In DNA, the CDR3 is TGTGCCAGTAGTTTTCCGGGTCAGCCCCAGCATTTT.